This paragraph covers one T cell receptor (beta chain) sequence. The target antigen is unknown. Patients were excluded because of uncontrolled infection, other autoimmune disease, pregnancy or lactation. Diagnosis rested on symptoms, serum thyroxine and TRAb, thyroid ultrasound, and orbital computed tomography. The sample originates from a study of T cells in Graves' hyperthyroidism and ophthalmopathy. Study-wide points: Most clonotypes that expanded in the thyroid above 0.001 also showed up in blood.

The TCR beta CDR3 regions underwent amplification using RNA transcripts as the source. RT-PCR in the first round (using the HTBI primer set) targeted the TCR CDR3. TCRdb reprocessed the multiplex PCR reads with MiXCR, giving one entry per CDR3 protein. The data contain about 690,000 distinct CDR3 sequences, roughly 17% of them singletons. Germline assignment: CDR1 LGHDT and CDR2 YNNKEL (reference sequence). V was cut by 2 bases and J by 7 bases, with 12 bases left in between. This CDR3 has 15 amino acids. The chain carries TRBV3-1 and TRBJ1-6; D not certain. Sequencing used blood. The receptor was derived from a man between 50 and 59 years old with Graves' hyperthyroidism. The CDR3 nucleotides are TGTGCCAGCAGCCAATACGGCAGCACAAATTCACCCCTCCACTTT. Its translation: CASSQYGSTNSPLHF. The whole variable domain, remainder taken from reference TRBV3-1 and TRBJ1-6, is DTAVSQTPKYLVTQMGNDKSIKCEQNLGHDTMYWYKQDSKKFLKIMFSYNNKELIINETVPNRFSPKSPDKAHLNLHINSLELGDSAVYFCASSQYGSTNSPLHFGNGTRLTVT.